What follows are 4 T cell receptor beta chains derived from one specimen sequenced in a study of T cell responses to AZD1222 COVID-19 vaccine. Libraries were prepared by immunoSEQ multiplex PCR; TCRdb keeps only in-frame clonotypes and omits some of them. Among 130,000 to 150,000 clones listed, less than 95% were seen once. Sequenced material: peripheral blood, taken on day 0 of AZD1222 vaccination. The receptors stem from an adult in good health.

This chain connects TRBV6-2 or TRBV6-3 to TRBJ2-1; no firm D call. This CDR3 contains 13 residues. The V end lost 3 bases, the J end lost 9 bases, and 12 bases lay between the germline ends. Germline V gene sequence: CDR1 MNHEY, CDR2 SVGEGT. The CDR3 region is CASSYLGLGEQFF. CDR3 DNA sequence: TGTGCCAGCAGTTATCTGGGTTTGGGTGAGCAGTTCTTC.

This chain links TRBV5-5 with TRBJ2-3; no definite D call. The CDR3 contains 16 residues. Trimming cost V 1 base and J 3 bases, with 15 bases left between them. Looked up from germline, CDR1 is SGHKS and CDR2 is YYEKEE (reference sequence). CDR3 coding DNA: TGTGCCAGCAGCTTGTTGCTAGAAACGATGACAGATACGCAGTATTTT. It translates to CASSLLLETMTDTQYF.

The chain employs TRBV6-6 and TRBJ2-7; D perhaps matches TRBD2 (5 bases). CDR3 size: 14 residues. Germline values: CDR1 MNHNY, CDR2 SVGAGI (reference sequence). Deletions cut 6 bases from V and 6 bases from J, with 18 bases between. The CDR3 sequence is CASRWPGYPPEQYF. Written as DNA, the CDR3 is TGTGCCAGCAGGTGGCCGGGATACCCCCCCGAGCAGTACTTC.

This clone has a handful of counts. This chain joins TRBV19 and TRBJ1-1; tentative D call: TRBD1 (5 bases). Looked up from germline, CDR1 is LNHDA and CDR2 is SQIVND (reference sequence). The CDR3 length is 14 residues. V dropped 3 bases and J dropped 0 bases, with 8 bases sitting between them. This CDR3 reads CASSMRQMNTEAFF. The CDR3 coding sequence is TGTGCCAGTAGTATGCGACAGATGAACACTGAAGCTTTCTTT.